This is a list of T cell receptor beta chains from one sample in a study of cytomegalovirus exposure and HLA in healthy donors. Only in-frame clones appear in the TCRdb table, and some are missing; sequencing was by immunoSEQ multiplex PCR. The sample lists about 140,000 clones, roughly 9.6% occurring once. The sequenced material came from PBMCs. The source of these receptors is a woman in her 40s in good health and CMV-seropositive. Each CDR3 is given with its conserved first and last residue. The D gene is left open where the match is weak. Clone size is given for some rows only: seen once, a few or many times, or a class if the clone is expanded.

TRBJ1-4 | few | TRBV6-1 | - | TGTGCCAGCGGACGGGGCGGGGTCGGTGAAAAACTGTTTTTT | CASGRGGVGEKLFF
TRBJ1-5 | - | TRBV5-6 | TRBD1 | TGTGCCAGCAGCGGGACAGGGGGCGATCAGCCCCAGCATTTT | CASSGTGGDQPQHF
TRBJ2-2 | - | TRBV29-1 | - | TGCAGCGTTAAGGGGTCAGGCACCGGGGAGCTGTTTTTT | CSVKGSGTGELFF
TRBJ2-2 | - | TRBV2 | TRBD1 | TGTGCCAGCAGTTCCTCCGGGACAGGTTTCACCGGGGAGCTGTTTTTT | CASSSSGTGFTGELFF
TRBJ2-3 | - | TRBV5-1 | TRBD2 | TGCGCCAGCAGCTTCGGGGGGGGCTACAGCACAGATACGCAGTATTTT | CASSFGGGYSTDTQYF
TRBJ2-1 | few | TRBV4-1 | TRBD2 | TGCGCCAGCAGCCCTCGACTAGCCGATACCTACAATGAGCAGTTCTTC | CASSPRLADTYNEQFF
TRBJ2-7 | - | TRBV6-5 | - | TGTGCCAGCGGCCGCCGGGGGACCTTCTACGAGCAGTACTTC | CASGRRGTFYEQYF
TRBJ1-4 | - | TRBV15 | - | TGTGCCACCAGCCTCCAGTTAAATGAAAAACTGTTTTTT | CATSLQLNEKLFF
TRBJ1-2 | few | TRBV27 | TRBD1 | TGTGCCAGCAGACTCGCGGGACAGAACTATGGCTACACCTTC | CASRLAGQNYGYTF
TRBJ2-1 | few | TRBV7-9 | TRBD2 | TGTGCCAGCAGCTCCGAGGGACTATCCAATGAGCAGTTCTTC | CASSSEGLSNEQFF
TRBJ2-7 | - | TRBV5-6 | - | TGTGCCAGCAGCCGGCCAGGACCGGGATCCTACGAGCAGTACTTC | CASSRPGPGSYEQYF
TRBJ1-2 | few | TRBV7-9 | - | TGTGCCAGCAGCTTAGAGGCGAGAGGCAGCGGCTATGGCTACACCTTC | CASSLEARGSGYGYTF
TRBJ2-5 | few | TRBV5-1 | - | TGCGCCAGCAGACCCGGTGGGGGGCAAGAGACCCAGTACTTC | CASRPGGGQETQYF
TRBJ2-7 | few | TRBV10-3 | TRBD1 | TGTGCCATCAGTGGTACAGGGGGAGCCTACGAGCAGTACTTC | CAISGTGGAYEQYF
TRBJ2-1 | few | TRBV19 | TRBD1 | TGTGCCAGTAGGTCCGAATGGGACAGGGACAATGAGCAGTTCTTC | CASRSEWDRDNEQFF
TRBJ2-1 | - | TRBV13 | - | TGTGCCAGCAGCCCAAAGGACTGGACCGGCTACAATGAGCAGTTCTTC | CASSPKDWTGYNEQFF
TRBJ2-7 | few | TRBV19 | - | TGTGCCAGTAGTATCGGGGGTTCCTACGAGCAGTACTTC | CASSIGGSYEQYF
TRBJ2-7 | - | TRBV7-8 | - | TGTGCCAGCAGCGACAGCACAGGGAGAGTCTACGAGCAGTACTTC | CASSDSTGRVYEQYF
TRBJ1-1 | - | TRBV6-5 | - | TGTGCCAGCTCCAACGCGCGGGACACTGAAGCTTTCTTT | CASSNARDTEAFF
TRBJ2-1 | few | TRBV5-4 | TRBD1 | TGTGCCAGCAGCCCGAGAAGGGGGCCTAATGAGCAGTTCTTC | CASSPRRGPNEQFF
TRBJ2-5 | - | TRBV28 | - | TGCGCCAGCAGTTTATTAGCGGTGAAGACCCAGTACTTC | CASSLLAVKTQYF
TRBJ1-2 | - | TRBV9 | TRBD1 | TGTGCCAGCAGCCCGAGACAGGGGGCAAACTATGGCTACACCTTC | CASSPRQGANYGYTF
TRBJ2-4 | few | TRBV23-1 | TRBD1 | TGCGCCAGCAGTCAATCCGGGGACAGGGGGGAGGCCAAAAACATTCAGTACTTC | CASSQSGDRGEAKNIQYF
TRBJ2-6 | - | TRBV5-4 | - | TGTGCCAGCAGCAAGGACATCTCTGGGGCCAACGTCCTGACTTTC | CASSKDISGANVLTF
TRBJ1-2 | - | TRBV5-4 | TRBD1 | TGTGCCAGCAGATATACAGGGGGTTTTAACTATGGCTACACCTTC | CASRYTGGFNYGYTF
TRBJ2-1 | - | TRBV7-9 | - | TGTGCCAGCAGCCCTGTGTACGCGGATGAGCAGTTCTTC | CASSPVYADEQFF
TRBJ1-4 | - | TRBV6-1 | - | TGTGCCAGCAGTGAAGCTCCGGGCAGCCCGGGGGAAAAACTGTTTTTT | CASSEAPGSPGEKLFF
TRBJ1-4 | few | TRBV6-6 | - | TGTGCCAGCAGAGGGGGAAATGAAAAACTGTTTTTT | CASRGGNEKLFF
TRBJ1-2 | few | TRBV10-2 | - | TGCGCCAGCAGTGAGGGGGCTCATCTCTATGGCTACACCTTC | CASSEGAHLYGYTF
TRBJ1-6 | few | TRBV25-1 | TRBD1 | TGTGCCAGCAGTGACTTGGGCAGGGGGTGGGATTCACCCCTCCACTTT | CASSDLGRGWDSPLHF
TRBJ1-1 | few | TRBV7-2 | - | TGTGCCAGCAGCTTCTCGCGGGACACTGAAGCTTTCTTT | CASSFSRDTEAFF
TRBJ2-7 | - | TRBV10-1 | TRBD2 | TGCGCCAGCCCCGGGGGGGAAACCTACGAGCAGTACTTC | CASPGGETYEQYF
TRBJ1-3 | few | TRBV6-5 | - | TGTGCCAGCGCGGCAACAGGAATATCTGGAAACACCATATATTTT | CASAATGISGNTIYF
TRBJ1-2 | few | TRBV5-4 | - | TGTGCCAGCAGCTTGGAGCCGGGTGAGATTTATGGCTACACCTTC | CASSLEPGEIYGYTF
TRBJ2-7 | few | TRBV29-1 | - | TGCAGCGTTGAATCGGGTAGGGGGCAGTACTTC | CSVESGRGQYF
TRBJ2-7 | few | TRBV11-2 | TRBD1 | TGTGCCAGCAGCTTACCCGCGGGACAGGTGGACTACGAGCAGTACTTC | CASSLPAGQVDYEQYF
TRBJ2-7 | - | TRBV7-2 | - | TGTGCCAGCAGCTCCACTCTGAGGGGGAAAGGCGAGCAGTACTTC | CASSSTLRGKGEQYF
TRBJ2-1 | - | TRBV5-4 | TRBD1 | TGTGCCAGCAGCCACCGGGACAGAACCTACAATGAGCAGTTCTTC | CASSHRDRTYNEQFF
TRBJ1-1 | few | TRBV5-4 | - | TGTGCCAGCAGCGTGGGTCGCGGGGGTAACACTGAAGCTTTCTTT | CASSVGRGGNTEAFF
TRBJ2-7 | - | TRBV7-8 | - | TGTGCCAGCAGCCCTCCCGGGTTGCAGCAGTACTTC | CASSPPGLQQYF
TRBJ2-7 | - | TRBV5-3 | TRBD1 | TGTGCCAGAAGTTTAGACAGGGCCTCCTACGAGCAGTACTTC | CARSLDRASYEQYF
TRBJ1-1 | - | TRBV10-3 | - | TGTGCCATCAGTGCATTCGGGGCAGGGGATACTGAAGCTTTCTTT | CAISAFGAGDTEAFF
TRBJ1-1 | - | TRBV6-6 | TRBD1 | TGTGCCAGCAGGCATGGACGGACAGGTTTGAACACTGAAGCTTTCTTT | CASRHGRTGLNTEAFF
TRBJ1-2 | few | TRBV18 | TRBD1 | TGTGCCAGCTCACCGACAGGGTCCTATGGCTACACCTTC | CASSPTGSYGYTF
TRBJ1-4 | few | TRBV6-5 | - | TGTGCCAGCAGGTTCTCGGGTTCTGCTAATGAAAAACTGTTTTTT | CASRFSGSANEKLFF
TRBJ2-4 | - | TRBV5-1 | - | TGCGCCAGCAGCTTGGAACTCGGGAACATTCAGTACTTC | CASSLELGNIQYF
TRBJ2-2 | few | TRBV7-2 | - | TGTGCCAGCAGCTCCGTGACCGGGGAGCTGTTTTTT | CASSSVTGELFF
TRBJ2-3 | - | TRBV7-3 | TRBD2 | TGTGCCAGCAGCTTTGCGGGGGTTTCAGATACGCAGTATTTT | CASSFAGVSDTQYF
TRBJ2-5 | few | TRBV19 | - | TGTGCCAGTAGGGCTAGAGGACAGCCACAAGAGACCCAGTACTTC | CASRARGQPQETQYF
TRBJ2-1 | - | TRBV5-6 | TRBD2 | TGTGCCAGCAGCTTGGTAGCGGGGGGGGACGATGAGCAGTTCTTC | CASSLVAGGDDEQFF